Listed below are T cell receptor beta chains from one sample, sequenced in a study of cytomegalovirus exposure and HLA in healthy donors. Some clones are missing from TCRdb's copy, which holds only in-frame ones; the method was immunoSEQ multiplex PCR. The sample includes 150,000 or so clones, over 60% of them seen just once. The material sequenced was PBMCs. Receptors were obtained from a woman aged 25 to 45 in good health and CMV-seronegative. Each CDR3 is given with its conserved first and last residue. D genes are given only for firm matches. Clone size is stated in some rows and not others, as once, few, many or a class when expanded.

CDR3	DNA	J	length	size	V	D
CASRDRWNTEAFF	TGTGCCAGCAGAGACAGGTGGAACACTGAAGCTTTCTTT	TRBJ1-1	13	few	TRBV6-5	-
CASSPRTGTTNTEAFF	TGTGCCAGCAGCCCAAGGACAGGGACGACCAACACTGAAGCTTTCTTT	TRBJ1-1	16	-	TRBV7-2	TRBD1
CASTEALVGQGETQYF	TGTGCCAGCACCGAAGCCCTCGTAGGGCAGGGGGAGACCCAGTACTTC	TRBJ2-5	16	-	TRBV2	-
CARSTTGGVYGYTF	TGTGCCAGAAGCACGACAGGGGGCGTCTATGGCTACACCTTC	TRBJ1-2	14	-	TRBV5-3	TRBD1
CASSESGTSGRSTDTQYF	TGCGCCAGCAGTGAGTCGGGGACTAGCGGGAGAAGTACAGATACGCAGTATTTT	TRBJ2-3	18	-	TRBV10-1	TRBD2
CASSQDLLGGLFF	TGCGCCAGCAGCCAAGATCTACTGGGGGGGCTGTTCTTC	TRBJ2-1	13	few	TRBV4-3	-
CASSLRQGAGELFF	TGCGCCAGCAGCTTACGACAGGGGGCCGGGGAGCTGTTTTTT	TRBJ2-2	14	-	TRBV5-1	TRBD1
CASSLGGLIETQYF	TGTGCCAGCAGCTTAGGGGGCTTAATAGAGACCCAGTACTTC	TRBJ2-5	14	-	TRBV11-3	-
CAISVSLGQGKNIQYF	TGTGCCATCAGTGTATCATTAGGACAGGGGAAAAACATTCAGTACTTC	TRBJ2-4	16	-	TRBV10-3	TRBD1
CASSPGTDTQYF	TGTGCCAGCAGCCCAGGCACAGATACGCAGTATTTT	TRBJ2-3	12	-	TRBV9	-
CASRSRQGGYNEQFF	TGTGCCAGCAGATCCCGACAGGGGGGGTACAATGAGCAGTTCTTC	TRBJ2-1	15	-	TRBV27	TRBD1
CASSPRPGIGTGELFF	TGTGCCAGCAGCCCACGGCCGGGGATAGGCACCGGGGAGCTGTTTTTT	TRBJ2-2	16	-	TRBV7-3	-
CASSLDLAVGETQYF	TGTGCCAGCAGCTTGGACCTAGCGGTCGGAGAGACCCAGTACTTC	TRBJ2-5	15	-	TRBV5-4	TRBD2
CASSQLATGNQPQHF	TGCGCCAGCAGCCAACTGGCGACAGGGAACCAGCCCCAGCATTTT	TRBJ1-5	15	-	TRBV4-1	TRBD1
CASSTLAGGTGELFF	TGTGCCAGCAGTACACTAGCGGGAGGTACCGGGGAGCTGTTTTTT	TRBJ2-2	15	-	TRBV6-5	TRBD2
CASSLVSGSVGELFF	TGTGCCAGCAGCTTAGTAAGCGGGAGTGTCGGGGAGCTGTTTTTT	TRBJ2-2	15	-	TRBV7-7	TRBD2
CASSVVAGVYNEQFF	TGTGCCAGCAGCGTAGTAGCGGGAGTCTACAATGAGCAGTTCTTC	TRBJ2-1	15	-	TRBV9	TRBD2
CATSYPSQETQYF	TGTGCCACCAGCTATCCGAGCCAAGAGACCCAGTACTTC	TRBJ2-5	13	-	TRBV15	-
CASSYAAGGAYEQYF	TGTGCCAGCAGCTACGCAGCGGGGGGGGCCTACGAGCAGTACTTC	TRBJ2-7	15	once	TRBV5-4	TRBD2
CASSLGLEEETQYF	TGTGCCAGCAGTTTGGGACTAGAAGAAGAGACCCAGTACTTC	TRBJ2-5	14	once	TRBV2	TRBD2
CASSGSGVQPQHF	TGTGCCAGTAGTGGCTCAGGGGTGCAGCCCCAGCATTTT	TRBJ1-5	13	-	TRBV19	-
CSVLAGAIIEQYF	TGCAGCGTACTAGCGGGAGCTATAATCGAGCAGTACTTC	TRBJ2-7	13	-	TRBV29-1	TRBD2
CASSPLGAPQETQYF	TGCGCCAGCAGCCCCCTGGGGGCTCCTCAAGAGACCCAGTACTTC	TRBJ2-5	15	-	TRBV4-1	-
CASSPRLLSGGPNEQFF	TGCGCCAGCAGCCCTAGACTCTTGTCGGGAGGGCCCAATGAGCAGTTCTTC	TRBJ2-1	17	-	TRBV4-3	TRBD2
CASSPGGINTEAFF	TGCGCCAGCAGCCCCGGAGGGATAAACACTGAAGCTTTCTTT	TRBJ1-1	14	-	TRBV5-1	-
CASSFTGSGNTIYF	TGTGCCAGCAGCTTTACGGGATCCGGAAACACCATATATTTT	TRBJ1-3	14	-	TRBV13	-
CASSPDREAFF	TGTGCCAGCAGCCCCGACAGAGAAGCTTTCTTT	TRBJ1-1	11	-	TRBV7-9	-
CASSVEGAPGNTIYF	TGTGCCAGCAGCGTAGAGGGAGCCCCTGGAAACACCATATATTTT	TRBJ1-3	15	-	TRBV9	-
CASSVATSGVGETQYF	TGTGCCAGCAGCGTAGCCACTAGCGGGGTGGGAGAGACCCAGTACTTC	TRBJ2-5	16	-	TRBV9	TRBD2
CASSLGAGALPYEQYF	TGTGCCAGCAGCTTGGGAGCGGGAGCCCTCCCCTACGAGCAGTACTTC	TRBJ2-7	16	-	TRBV5-6	TRBD2
CASSPSPREGSKAFF	TGTGCCAGCAGCCCGAGCCCCCGGGAGGGGAGCAAAGCTTTCTTT	TRBJ1-1	15	few	TRBV5-6	-
CAWRDTGYTEAFF	TGTGCCTGGAGGGATACAGGGTACACTGAAGCTTTCTTT	TRBJ1-1	13	-	TRBV30	-
CASSRTGENTEAFF	TGTGCCAGCTCACGGACAGGGGAGAACACTGAAGCTTTCTTT	TRBJ1-1	14	few	TRBV18	TRBD1
CASSKGQGGQETQYF	TGCGCCAGCAGCAAGGGACAGGGAGGACAAGAGACCCAGTACTTC	TRBJ2-5	15	-	TRBV5-1	TRBD1
CASSLGDREGNTEAFF	TGTGCCAGCAGTTTAGGGGACAGAGAGGGGAACACTGAAGCTTTCTTT	TRBJ1-1	16	-	TRBV28	TRBD1
CASSRAGAETSTDTQYF	TGTGCCAGCAGCCGCGCAGGAGCGGAGACTAGCACAGATACGCAGTATTTT	TRBJ2-3	17	-	TRBV4-2	-
CASSVRSRGLYGYTF	TGTGCCAGTTCAGTTAGGAGTAGGGGCCTCTATGGCTACACCTTC	TRBJ1-2	15	-	TRBV27	-
CASSLATGTGSYNEQFF	TGTGCCAGCAGCTTGGCAACCGGGACAGGGTCCTACAATGAGCAGTTCTTC	TRBJ2-1	17	-	TRBV11-2	TRBD1
CASSLPLAGDPYF	TGTGCCAGCAGCCTTCCACTAGCGGGAGACCCCTATTTT	TRBJ2-3	13	-	TRBV7-9	TRBD2
CASSFQDSNQPQHF	TGTGCCAGCAGTTTCCAGGATAGCAATCAGCCCCAGCATTTT	TRBJ1-5	14	-	TRBV27	-
CASSISAVGYTF	TGTGCCAGTAGTATCTCCGCGGTCGGCTACACCTTC	TRBJ1-2	12	-	TRBV19	-
CASRRTGGLSVDTQYF	TGTGCCAGCAGACGGACAGGGGGCTTAAGTGTAGATACGCAGTATTTT	TRBJ2-3	16	-	TRBV7-9	TRBD1
CASSNSEPDTQYF	TGTGCCAGCAGCAATAGCGAACCAGATACGCAGTATTTT	TRBJ2-3	13	-	TRBV5-4	-
CASSLGQGGFGQFF	TGCGCCAGCAGCTTGGGACAGGGGGGGTTCGGGCAGTTCTTC	TRBJ2-1	14	-	TRBV5-1	TRBD1
CSARVYDTQYF	TGCAGTGCTAGAGTCTACGATACGCAGTATTTT	TRBJ2-3	11	-	TRBV20-1	-
CASSLAVEGEQYF	TGTGCCAGCAGCTTGGCGGTGGAGGGCGAGCAGTACTTC	TRBJ2-7	13	-	TRBV5-4	-
CASTPTSLTGELFF	TGTGCCAGCACCCCGACTAGCCTCACCGGGGAGCTGTTTTTT	TRBJ2-2	14	few	TRBV27	TRBD2
CASSDAQTTNTEAFF	TGTGCCAGCAGTGACGCACAGACTACGAACACTGAAGCTTTCTTT	TRBJ1-1	15	-	TRBV25-1	-
CASSLGAPSTGELFF	TGTGCCAGCAGCTTGGGGGCTCCAAGTACCGGGGAGCTGTTTTTT	TRBJ2-2	15	-	TRBV5-6	-
CARSFRDSDQETQYF	TGTGCCAGAAGCTTCCGGGACAGCGATCAAGAGACCCAGTACTTC	TRBJ2-5	15	once	TRBV5-3	TRBD1
CASSQGQGSGETQYF	TGTGCCAGCAGCCAAGGACAGGGGAGTGGAGAGACCCAGTACTTC	TRBJ2-5	15	-	TRBV7-9	TRBD1
CASSQPTGGGAKNIQYF	TGCGCCAGCAGCCAACCTACAGGGGGGGGAGCCAAAAACATTCAGTACTTC	TRBJ2-4	17	-	TRBV4-1	-
CASSEALAGTRTYNEQFF	TGTGCCAGCAGTGAAGCCCTAGCCGGGACAAGAACATACAATGAGCAGTTCTTC	TRBJ2-1	18	once	TRBV6-1	-
CASSLGGLNQPQHF	TGTGCCAGCAGCTTAGGGGGGCTGAATCAGCCCCAGCATTTT	TRBJ1-5	14	-	TRBV7-9	-
CASSTGGLEQYF	TGTGCCAGCAGTACGGGAGGCCTCGAGCAGTACTTC	TRBJ2-7	12	-	TRBV27	TRBD2
CASSYRDGYTF	TGTGCCAGCAGCTACAGGGACGGCTACACCTTC	TRBJ1-2	11	once	TRBV5-6	-
CASSIQGIYGYTF	TGTGCCAGTAGTATTCAGGGAATCTATGGCTACACCTTC	TRBJ1-2	13	-	TRBV19	-
CASSLESYVRNTEAFF	TGTGCCAGCAGCTTAGAATCGTACGTGAGGAACACTGAAGCTTTCTTT	TRBJ1-1	16	-	TRBV7-8	-
CASSILQGNEQFF	TGTGCCAGCAGCATATTACAGGGAAATGAGCAGTTCTTC	TRBJ2-1	13	-	TRBV6-4	-